This TCR beta chain stems from a study of breast tumors, draining lymph nodes, adjacent tissues. Samples came from axillary lymph nodes draining the breast cancer. This CDR3 is 17 amino acids long. The germline V gene encodes CDR1 SEHNR and CDR2 FQNEAQ (reference sequence). TCRdb reanalysed the multiplex PCR reads using MiXCR and keeps one entry per CDR3 protein. The sample contains 170,000 or so distinct CDR3 sequences, 30% to 35% of which appear only once. Of note for this clonotype: A much bigger clone sits one base away, suggesting this may be a read error.

The sequencing input was axillary lymph node tissue. This clonotype originated in a female donor with breast cancer. Some clones in this sample may be carry-over from other donors' samples. This chain connects TRBV7-9 to TRBJ2-3, with 9 bases lining up with TRBD1. The CDR3 region is CASSPYTGGGFIDPQYF. CDR3 coding DNA: TGTGCCAGCAGCCCATACACAGGGGGCGGTTTCATAGATCCGCAGTATTTT.